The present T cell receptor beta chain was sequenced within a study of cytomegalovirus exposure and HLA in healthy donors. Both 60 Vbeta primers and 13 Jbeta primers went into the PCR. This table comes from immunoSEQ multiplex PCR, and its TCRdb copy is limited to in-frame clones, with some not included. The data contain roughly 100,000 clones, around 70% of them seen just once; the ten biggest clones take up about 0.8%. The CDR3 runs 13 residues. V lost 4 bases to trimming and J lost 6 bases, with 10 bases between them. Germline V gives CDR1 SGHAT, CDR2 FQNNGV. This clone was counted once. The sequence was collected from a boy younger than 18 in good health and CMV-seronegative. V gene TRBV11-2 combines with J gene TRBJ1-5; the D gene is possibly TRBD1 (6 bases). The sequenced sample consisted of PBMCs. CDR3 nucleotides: TGTGCCAGCAGCTACAGGGAACGTCAGCCCCAGCATTTT. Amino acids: CASSYRERQPQHF.